This TCR beta chain was sequenced for a study of blood T cell repertoires in COVID-19. This CDR3 comprises 14 residues. CDR1 MDHEN and CDR2 SYDVKM come from the germline V gene. V lost 1 base, J lost 3 bases, and 2 bases stayed unmatched. In Cohort 3, a recovered donor had either two negative PCRs, clearance, or symptom resolution. Sequenced by immunoSEQ multiplex PCR; TCRdb stores in-frame clones only, minus some. Here the sample spans more than 250,000 clones, under 95% being singletons. The source material was PBMCs or T cells enriched from blood (not recorded which). The sequence was collected from a woman between 25 and 40 years old who had recovered from COVID-19. This chain links TRBV28 with TRBJ1-2, with 7 bases that match TRBD1. This CDR3 is CASSLFQGDYGYTF. DNA for the CDR3: TGTGCCAGCAGTTTATTTCAGGGGGACTATGGCTACACCTTC.